Each of the 16 T cell receptor beta chains below was sequenced from the same sample in a study of CD8+CD57+ T cells in acquired aplastic anemia. The sequenced patients had an expansion of CD8+CD57+ cells seen by flow cytometry. TCR beta VDJ and CDR3 were profiled, and genomic DNA was the template. MiXCR was run by TCRdb on the reads, yielding one entry per CDR3 protein. The table has about 43,000 distinct CDR3 sequences, under 80% seen once; the top ten hold 45% to 75%. Sample: sorted CD4+, CD8+, or CD8+CD57+ T cells (not recorded which) from PBMCs. These receptors came from a human donor with aplastic anemia.

This clonotype was seen many times. The chain employs TRBV2 and TRBJ2-3, with D possibly TRBD2 on 6 matching bases. Germline V CDR1 and CDR2: SNHLY, FYNNEI. V lost 1 base and J 0 bases, leaving 11 bases between the germline ends. The CDR3 has 16 residues. CDR3 nucleotide sequence: TGTGCCAGCAGTGAAGTTTCCGCGGGGAGCACAGATACGCAGTATTTT. This encodes CASSEVSAGSTDTQYF. The whole variable domain, remainder taken from reference TRBV2 and TRBJ2-3, is EPEVTQTPSHQVTQMGQEVILRCVPISNHLYFYWYRQILGQKVEFLVSFYNNEISEKSEIFDDQFSVERPDGSNFTLKIRSTKLEDSAMYFCASSEVSAGSTDTQYFGPGTRLTVL.

This clonotype was detected ten times or more. The chain uses TRBV6-4 and TRBJ2-7, with 10 bases that match TRBD2. The CDR3 consists of 18 residues. J was trimmed by 7 bases and V by 0 bases; bases with no gene match: 15. Per the germline V gene, CDR1 is MRHNA and CDR2 is SNTAGT. CDR3 DNA sequence: TGTGCCAGCAGTGACTCTACCCCAACTAGCGGGGAGAAGAAGGAGCAGTACTTC. Amino acid sequence: CASSDSTPTSGEKKEQYF.

J is TRBJ2-1 and V is TRBV24-1; D is uncertain. Germline CDR1 is KGHDR and CDR2 is SFDVKD. The V end was cut by 3 bases, the J end by 5 bases, with 10 bases between. The CDR3 spans 14 residues. The CDR3 region has the DNA TGTGCCACCAGTGATCCCCCCCACGACAATGAGCAGTTCTTC. It specifies CATSDPPHDNEQFF.

The chain employs TRBV19 and TRBJ2-1; no clear D gene. The CDR3 loop spans 15 amino acids. CDR1 and CDR2 from the germline V gene are LNHDA and SQIVND (reference sequence). Trimming pared 5 bases from V and 3 bases from J, leaving 14 bases between. The CDR3 region is CASSEDGSLYNEQFF. CDR3 sequence (DNA): TGTGCCAGTAGTGAGGACGGAAGCCTCTACAATGAGCAGTTCTTC.

Points on this clonotype: A much larger clone differs by one base, so this may be a read error. V and J are TRBV9 and TRBJ1-1; D might be TRBD1 (5 bases). The CDR3 length is 14 residues. Germline V gene sequence: CDR1 SGDLS, CDR2 YYNGEE. Trimming stripped 6 bases from V and 0 bases from J, with 12 bases between. The CDR3 is CASNEGIVNTEAFF. DNA for the CDR3: TGTGCCAGCAATGAGGGGATAGTGAACACTGAAGCTTTCTTT. The full variable domain, rest sourced from reference TRBV9 and TRBJ1-1, is DSGVTQTPKHLITATGQRVTLRCSPRSGDLSVYWYQQSLDQGLQFLIQYYNGEERAKGNILERFSAQQFPDLHSELNLSSLELGDSALYFCASNEGIVNTEAFFGQGTRLTVV.

The V gene is TRBV9, the J gene TRBJ2-5, with D tentatively TRBD2 (5 bases). Germline CDR1 SGDLS, CDR2 YYNGEE. The CDR3 consists of 14 residues. V dropped 0 bases and J dropped 5 bases, with 11 bases sitting between them. CDR3 sequence reads: CASSVAGSWETQYF. CDR3 DNA sequence: TGTGCCAGCAGCGTAGCGGGGTCCTGGGAGACCCAGTACTTC.

The chain uses TRBV7-8 and TRBJ2-3; D remains ambiguous. Germline CDR1 reads SGHVS; CDR2 reads FQNEAQ. Trimming stripped 2 bases from V and 6 bases from J, with 9 bases between. The CDR3 spans 13 residues. The CDR3 spells CASSLSFLDTQYF. CDR3 DNA sequence: TGTGCCAGCAGCTTATCGTTTCTTGATACGCAGTATTTT. Full variable domain (rest looked up from reference TRBV7-8 and TRBJ2-3): GAGVSQSPRYKVAKRGQDVALRCDPISGHVSLFWYQQALGQGPEFLTYFQNEAQLDKSGLPSDRFFAERPEGSVSTLKIQRTQQEDSAVYLCASSLSFLDTQYFGPGTRLTVL.

J is TRBJ2-1 and V is TRBV29-1; D is unresolved. Trimming removed 4 bases at V and 5 bases at J, with 9 bases between. The CDR3 is 12 amino acids. Germline CDR1 SQVTM, CDR2 ANQGSEA. The CDR3 loop is CSVGPGDNEQFF. The CDR3 coding sequence is TGCAGCGTTGGTCCAGGAGACAATGAGCAGTTCTTC.

This clonotype appeared a few times. This rearrangement joins TRBV4-1 to TRBJ2-7; 7 nucleotides align to TRBD2. The CDR3 contains 14 residues. The V gene's germline CDR1 is MGHRA and CDR2 YSYEKL. J gave up 7 bases and V 0 bases, and 6 bases lay outside the gene matches. CDR3 sequence: CASSQERGSREQYF. CDR3 DNA sequence: TGCGCCAGCAGCCAAGAGCGGGGGTCACGGGAGCAGTACTTC.

The sample holds many counts of this clonotype. The chain uses TRBV3-1 and TRBJ2-3; D remains ambiguous. The V end lost 3 bases, the J end lost 2 bases, and 3 bases lay between the germline ends. The CDR3 is made up of 12 amino acids. Germline loops: CDR1 LGHDT, CDR2 YNNKEL (reference sequence). CDR3 amino acids: CASSQYTDTQYF. CDR3 DNA: TGTGCCAGCAGCCAGTACACAGATACGCAGTATTTT.

The chain recombines TRBV19 with TRBJ2-6; D not certain. CDR1 is LNHDA, CDR2 SQIVND, per germline (reference sequence). The V and J ends lost 3 bases and 2 bases respectively, with 5 bases between them. The CDR3 contains 14 residues. The CDR3 DNA reads as TGTGCCAGTAGTATGTTCGCTGGGGCCAACGTCCTGACTTTC. The encoded protein is CASSMFAGANVLTF.

The genes are TRBV7-9 and TRBJ1-5; D uncertain. CDR1 and CDR2 (germline): SEHNR, FQNEAQ (reference sequence). The CDR3 runs to 15 residues. Trimming removed 5 bases at V and 1 base at J, with 12 bases between. CDR3 DNA: TGTGCCAGCAGCGCTTCGACGAGGAGCAATCAGCCCCAGCATTTT. It is translated as CASSASTRSNQPQHF.

The chain has TRBV6-5 and TRBJ1-2; 9 bases map to TRBD1. V was clipped by 0 bases and J by 7 bases; unmatched bases: 3. There are 14 residues in the CDR3. Germline CDR1 MNHEY, CDR2 SVGAGI. In nucleotides, the CDR3 is TGTGCCAGCAGTTACTCGCCGGGACAGGGTGGCTACACCTTC. Translation: CASSYSPGQGGYTF.

Points on this clonotype: Because it lacks the conserved phenylalanine or tryptophan at the end, this CDR3 is likely a read error. J is TRBJ2-3 and V is TRBV13; 14 bases fit TRBD2. Germline trimming cut 8 bases from V and 5 bases from J; bases unmatched to any gene: 6. CDR1 is PRHDT and CDR2 is FYEKMQ in the germline V gene (reference sequence). This CDR3 has 15 amino acids. CDR3 sequence (DNA): TGTGCCAGCGGACTAGCGGGGGGCCGCGTAGATACGCAGTATCTT. Its protein product is CASGLAGGRVDTQYL.

The CDR3 nucleotides read TGTGCCAGCAGTGAACTCGCGGTAGACTACAATGAGCAGTTCTTC. Residues: CASSELAVDYNEQFF. The chain couples TRBV2 to TRBJ2-1; no firm D call. Germline CDR1 is SNHLY and CDR2 is FYNNEI. V lost 2 bases and J lost 3, with 11 bases in between. The CDR3 sequence is 15 residues long.

The gene calls are TRBV7-2 and TRBJ1-2, with a possible D match to TRBD1 (5 bases). The CDR3 is 12 residues long. The V and J ends lost 6 bases and 1 base respectively, with 6 bases between them. Germline V gene data show CDR1 as SGHTA and CDR2 as FQGNSA. CDR3 DNA sequence: TGTGCCAGCAGTGGACATAACTATGGCTACACCTTC. Residues: CASSGHNYGYTF. Complete variable domain (other parts from reference TRBV7-2 and TRBJ1-2): GAGVSQSPSNKVTEKGKDVELRCDPISGHTALYWYRQSLGQGLEFLIYFQGNSAPDKSGLPSDRFSAERTGGSVSTLTIQRTQQEDSAVYLCASSGHNYGYTFGSGTRLTVV.